This TCR beta chain was captured in a study of T cell responses to AZD1222 COVID-19 vaccine. This table comes from immunoSEQ multiplex PCR, and its TCRdb copy is limited to in-frame clones, with some not included. The data contain some 55,000 clones, around 92% of them singletons. The clonotype originates from an adult in good health. The input for sequencing was peripheral blood, taken on day 0 of AZD1222 vaccination.

CDR3 bases: TGTGCCAGCAGCTTAGTTGTTTCGGGGGGCGTAGGGGCTGGCAATGAGCAGTTCTTC. This encodes CASSLVVSGGVGAGNEQFF. V usage is TRBV7-9 and J usage is TRBJ2-1; perhaps TRBD2 as D (7 bases). Germline CDR1 and CDR2: SEHNR and FQNEAQ (reference sequence). The V gene lost 1 base and the J gene lost 6 bases, with 25 bases spanning the gap. The CDR3 runs to 19 residues.